This T cell receptor beta chain was captured in a study of immune evolution from preneoplasia to lung adenocarcinoma. Method: immunoSEQ multiplex PCR; TCRdb's copy keeps in-frame clones and lacks some. The data show over 11,000 clones, roughly 80% seen once. Germline V gives CDR1 MRHNA, CDR2 SNTAGT. The CDR3 loop spans 15 amino acids. Trimming at V came to 7 bases and at J to 0 bases, leaving 5 bases not matched to a gene. H&E slides confirmed each diagnosis, reviewed by two pathologists independently. The chain combines TRBV6-4 with TRBJ2-3; 9 bases line up with TRBD2. This sequence was found in a person between 65 and 79 years old with lung adenocarcinoma. What was sequenced was FFPE minimally invasive lung adenocarcinoma tissue. The CDR3 bases are TGTGCCAGCATGGGGGCGGGGGGGAGCACAGATACGCAGTATTTT. This translates into CASMGAGGSTDTQYF.